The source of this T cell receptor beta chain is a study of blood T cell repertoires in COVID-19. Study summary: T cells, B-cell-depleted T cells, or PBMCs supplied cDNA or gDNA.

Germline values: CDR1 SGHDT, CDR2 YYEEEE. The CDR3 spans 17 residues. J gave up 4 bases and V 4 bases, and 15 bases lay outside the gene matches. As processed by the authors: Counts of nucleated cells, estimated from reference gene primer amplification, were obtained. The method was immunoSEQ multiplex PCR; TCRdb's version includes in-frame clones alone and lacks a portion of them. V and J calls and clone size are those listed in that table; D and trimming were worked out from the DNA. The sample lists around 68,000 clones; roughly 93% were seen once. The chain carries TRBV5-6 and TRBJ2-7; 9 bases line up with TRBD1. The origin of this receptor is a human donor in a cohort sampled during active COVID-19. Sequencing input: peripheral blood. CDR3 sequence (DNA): TGTGCCAGCAGCCCCTTTCTCGTCGGGACAGGGAGTTACGAGCAGTACTTC. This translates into CASSPFLVGTGSYEQYF.